A single sample gave rise to the 18 T cell receptor beta chains below, sequenced in a study of HIV-infected patients and healthy controls (TCRdb year 2014). Libraries were made using 5' RACE. Sequencing relied on an Illumina MiSeq. Reverse transcription of about 500 ng RNA was performed with SuperScript III using primers directed against the alpha and beta constant regions. Separate alpha and beta chain libraries were generated by chain-specific third strand synthesis with multiplexing indices. TCRdb applied fastp at Q25 and MiXCR to the public reads, then kept only in-frame beta chains. Under each unique CDR3 protein, matching rows form one entry showing the most common genes and DNA. For this sample the table gives some 10,000 distinct CDR3 sequences, of which roughly 7% were detected only once. Clones ranked in the top ten supply under 40% of the sample. Whole blood was used without fractionating the cells, so the repertoire represented all peripheral T cells without sorting.

Sequenced here: blood, sampled before antiretroviral therapy. The receptors come from an adult with HIV infection.

This clonotype has ten or more counts. The chain carries TRBV12-3 or TRBV12-4 and TRBJ2-7; no clear D. Trimming removed 3 bases from V and 4 bases from J, with 10 bases in between. There are 13 residues in the CDR3. DNA for the CDR3: TGTGCCAGCAGTTTCAAGATCCTTTACGAGCAGTACTTC. Protein product: CASSFKILYEQYF.

This clonotype is labeled as medium-sized. The V call is TRBV12-3 or TRBV12-4, the J call TRBJ2-5; a possible D gene is TRBD2 (6 bases). V was shortened by 6 bases and J by 3 bases, with 11 bases between the two germline ends. This CDR3 is 13 amino acids long. CDR3 sequence (DNA): TGTGCCAGCAGCCCGGACTACGAAGAGACCCAGTACTTC. Its protein product is CASSPDYEETQYF.

This clonotype was found many times. The rearrangement joins TRBV7-2 to TRBJ2-5; the match to TRBD1 covers 7 bases. After removal of 2 bases from V and 10 bases from J, the junction contained 10 bases not matched to a gene. The CDR3 contains 14 residues. Germline V gene lookup returns CDR1 SGHTA and CDR2 FQGNSA. DNA of the CDR3: TGTGCCAGCAGCTTACAATGGGACAGTACAAACCAGTACTTC. This gives the protein CASSLQWDSTNQYF.

This clonotype has a count of ten or more. The V gene is TRBV5-4, the J gene TRBJ2-7; D tentatively fits TRBD1 or TRBD2 (5 bases each). This CDR3 contains 13 residues. V was clipped by 7 bases and J by 3 bases, with 14 bases between them. Per germline, CDR1 SGHNT and CDR2 YYREEE (reference sequence). CDR3 sequence reads: CASWDGGSYEQYF. The CDR3 DNA sequence: TGTGCCAGCTGGGACGGAGGAAGCTACGAGCAGTACTTC.

This clonotype has at least ten counts. V is TRBV5-6 and J is TRBJ2-5; D perhaps matches TRBD1 (6 bases). The CDR3 totals 13 residues. Trimming cost V 0 bases and J 7 bases, with 10 bases left between them. Germline values: CDR1 SGHDT, CDR2 YYEEEE. CDR3 residues: CASSLDRVGTQYF. CDR3 sequence (DNA): TGTGCCAGCAGCTTGGACAGGGTCGGGACCCAGTACTTC.

This clonotype has ten or more counts. The chain employs TRBV9 and TRBJ1-5; D unclear. This CDR3 spans 13 amino acids. Germline-derived CDR1 and CDR2 are SGDLS and YYNGEE. V gave up 5 bases and J gave up 7 bases, with 13 bases separating them. The CDR3 sequence: CASSLAADQPQHF. CDR3 nucleotide sequence: TGTGCCAGCAGTTTGGCGGCGGACCAGCCCCAGCATTTT.

At least ten counts were recorded for this clonotype. V is TRBV5-4 and J is TRBJ1-1; 7 nucleotides align to TRBD1. V was clipped by 4 bases and J by 1 base; unmatched bases: 4. This CDR3 has 14 residues. Germline CDR1 is SGHNT and CDR2 is YYREEE (reference sequence). The CDR3 coding sequence is TGTGCCAGCAGCGGGGACAGAGAGAACACTGAAGCTTTCTTT. Translated: CASSGDRENTEAFF.

The rearrangement links TRBV2 to TRBJ2-5; 8 nucleotides line up with TRBD2. The CDR3 runs 12 residues. Germline V gene lookup returns CDR1 SNHLY and CDR2 FYNNEI. The junction had 5 bases not matched to a gene; V was cut back by 11 bases and J by 3 bases. The CDR3 coding sequence is TGTGCCGGCGGACTAGCCAAAGAGACCCAGTACTTC. Residues: CAGGLAKETQYF.

This clonotype came up many times. The junction differs from germline at one of its ends, possibly a read error. V is TRBV14 and J is TRBJ2-1; 9 nucleotides match TRBD1. Looked up from germline, CDR1 is SGHDN and CDR2 is FVKESK. The CDR3 spans 14 residues. CDR3 coding DNA: TGTGCCAGCAGGCCGGGACAGGGCTACCATGAGCAGTTCTTC. Translated, it gives CASRPGQGYHEQFF.

This clonotype appeared a few times. The CDR3 protein is CASSITGQGSNQPQHF. As DNA, the CDR3 is TGTGCCAGTAGTATTACAGGGCAGGGTAGCAATCAGCCCCAGCATTTT. V is TRBV19 and J is TRBJ1-5, with D tentatively TRBD1 (6 bases). This CDR3 has 16 residues. The germline V and J ends were trimmed by 3 bases and 0 bases, with 12 bases remaining between them. Germline V gives CDR1 LNHDA, CDR2 SQIVND (reference sequence).

This clonotype was counted many times. The chain links TRBV5-1 to TRBJ2-1; possibly TRBD1 for D (6 bases). The CDR3 sequence is 15 residues long. The V gene lost 4 bases and the J gene lost 4 bases, with 15 bases spanning the gap. From germline, CDR1 is SGHRS and CDR2 YFSETQ. CDR3: CASSIQGGGYNEQFF. In nucleotides, the CDR3 is TGCGCCAGCAGCATACAGGGTGGGGGTTACAATGAGCAGTTCTTC.

This clonotype is judged medium-sized. This chain joins TRBV19 and TRBJ1-5; maybe TRBD1 (5 bases). Germline assignment: CDR1 LNHDA and CDR2 SQIVND (reference sequence). Trimming stripped 6 bases from V and 0 bases from J, with 21 bases between. The CDR3 is made up of 18 amino acids. CDR3 nucleotides: TGTGCCAGTAGCCGCCTACAGGTTTTCTATTATAGCAATCAGCCCCAGCATTTT. Translated, it gives CASSRLQVFYYSNQPQHF. Full variable domain (rest looked up from reference TRBV19 and TRBJ1-5): DGGITQSPKYLFRKEGQNVTLSCEQNLNHDAMYWYRQDPGQGLRLIYYSQIVNDFQKGDIAEGYSVSREKKESFPLTVTSAQKNPTAFYLCASSRLQVFYYSNQPQHFGDGTRLSIL.

This clonotype was detected once. The rearrangement joins TRBV30 to TRBJ2-7; either TRBD1 or TRBD2 may fit D (5 bases each). The length of the CDR3 is 16 residues. Germline values: CDR1 GTSNPN, CDR2 SVGIG (reference sequence). Trimming cost V 8 bases and J 1 base, with 24 bases left between them. Here the CDR3 reads CAGRRIEGRVSYEQYF. Here the CDR3 DNA reads TGTGCCGGAAGAAGGATAGAGGGGCGGGTGTCCTACGAGCAGTACTTC.

The table lists this clonotype with many counts. The rearrangement joins TRBV10-3 to TRBJ1-5; 8 positions agree with TRBD1. This CDR3 has 16 residues. V shed 0 bases, J shed 5 bases, and the junction held 6 bases outside the gene matches. CDR1 and CDR2 from the germline V gene are ENHRY and SYGVKD. CDR3 region: CAISESYRGRDQPQHF. CDR3 nucleotide sequence: TGTGCCATCAGTGAGTCTTACAGGGGGAGGGATCAGCCCCAGCATTTT.

Within the sample, this clonotype is medium-sized. This sequence joins TRBV7-3 and TRBJ2-7; no firm D call. The length of the CDR3 is 13 residues. Trimming stripped 3 bases from V and 6 bases from J, with 12 bases between. CDR1 is SGHTA and CDR2 is FQGTGA in the germline V gene. In DNA, the CDR3 is TGTGCCAGCAGCTTGGGGAAGGTGGGCGAGCAGTACTTC. It codes for CASSLGKVGEQYF.

This clonotype appeared many times. The CDR3 nucleotides read TGTGCCAGTAGTCCCGAGGGGACGGGGTACAATGAGCAGTTCTTC. Its protein product is CASSPEGTGYNEQFF. V and J are TRBV19 and TRBJ2-1, with D possibly called TRBD1 or TRBD2 (5 bases each). CDR3 length equals 15 residues. Per the germline V gene, CDR1 is LNHDA and CDR2 is SQIVND (reference sequence). With 5 bases removed from V and 4 bases from J, the gap between germline ends came to 15 bases.

This clonotype has just a few counts. The gene calls are TRBV15 and TRBJ1-5; 9 bases are a match to TRBD1. The CDR3 extends over 16 amino acids. Per the germline V gene, CDR1 is LNHNV and CDR2 is YYDKDF (reference sequence). Unmatched junction bases numbered 13, after V lost 8 bases and J lost 5 bases. CDR3 sequence reads: CATRVSGQGSDQPQHF. CDR3 DNA: TGTGCCACCCGTGTGTCAGGACAGGGGAGCGATCAGCCCCAGCATTTT.

This clonotype ranks as medium-sized. The genes are TRBV18 and TRBJ1-4, with D unclear. Per the germline V gene, CDR1 is KGHSH and CDR2 is LQKENI. This CDR3 is 13 amino acids long. V lost 1 base and J 8 bases, leaving 8 bases between the germline ends. The CDR3 coding sequence is TGTGCCAGCTCACCACAGAAGACCGAAAAACTGTTTTTT. This codes for CASSPQKTEKLFF.